A selection of T cell receptor beta chains follows, all from one sample in a study of cytomegalovirus exposure and HLA in healthy donors. Profiled with immunoSEQ multiplex PCR; TCRdb holds only in-frame clones, not every one. The sample has some 180,000 clones, around 80% seen once. Specimen: PBMCs. The receptors shown here come from a woman aged 55 to 70 in good health and CMV-seropositive. CDR3s include the opening cysteine and the closing phenylalanine or tryptophan. D genes are given only for firm matches. The listing skips clone size in some rows; elsewhere it reads once, few, many or a size class.

D gene	V gene	J gene	clone size	CDR3 DNA	CDR3 protein
.	TRBV5-1	TRBJ2-2	.	TGCGCCAGCACAACGGCGGGACCGAACACCGGGGAGCTGTTTTTT	CASTTAGPNTGELFF
TRBD1	TRBV5-1	TRBJ1-6	once	TGCGCCAGCAGCCTGAACCGGGACAGCCTGTTTTCGCCCCTCCACTTT	CASSLNRDSLFSPLHF
.	TRBV6-1	TRBJ2-7	.	TGTGCCAGCGACACAGGAAAAATCTCCTACGAGCAGTACTTC	CASDTGKISYEQYF
.	TRBV6-5	TRBJ2-3	.	TGTGCCAGCAAGCGGGCTACTGGGGATACGCAGTATTTT	CASKRATGDTQYF
.	TRBV7-3	TRBJ2-3	.	TGTGCCAGCAGCTTAAGTCTAGCGCAAGATACGCAGTATTTT	CASSLSLAQDTQYF
TRBD1	TRBV7-2	TRBJ2-7	.	TGTGCCAGCAGGCCCCCGGGACAGGGCTACGAGCAGTACTTC	CASRPPGQGYEQYF
.	TRBV9	TRBJ1-3	once	TGTGCCAGCAGCGTAGCTAGTCAGGGTTATAGCTCTGGAAACACCATATATTTT	CASSVASQGYSSGNTIYF
TRBD1	TRBV5-8	TRBJ1-1	.	TGTGCCAGCAGCTTAGTCCACAGGGGGAGGACTGAAGCTTTCTTT	CASSLVHRGRTEAFF
.	TRBV30	TRBJ1-4	.	TGTGCCTGGAGTTTTCAGGGCGGTGAAAAACTGTTTTTT	CAWSFQGGEKLFF
TRBD1	TRBV28	TRBJ2-1	.	TGTGCCAGCAGGCCGGGACAGGGGGCCGAAAATGAGCAGTTCTTC	CASRPGQGAENEQFF
TRBD2	TRBV5-3	TRBJ2-1	few	TGTGCCAGAAGCCTCGGGACTAGCGGGAGCCTCTATGAGCAGTTCTTC	CARSLGTSGSLYEQFF
TRBD2	TRBV7-6	TRBJ2-4	.	TGTGCCAGCAGCTTAAGACCTAGCGGGGGAACCAAAAACATTCAGTACTTC	CASSLRPSGGTKNIQYF
.	TRBV6-1	TRBJ2-3	once	TGTGCCAGCAGTGACCTCAGGGGGGCACGGAGGGATACGCAGTATTTT	CASSDLRGARRDTQYF
TRBD2	TRBV6-1	TRBJ2-4	.	TGTGCCAGCAGGATAGCGGGGAACAGTCAGTACTTC	CASRIAGNSQYF
TRBD1	TRBV30	TRBJ2-7	few	TGTGCCTTCAACAGGGGAAGGAGCTACGAGCAGTACTTC	CAFNRGRSYEQYF
TRBD1	TRBV5-1	TRBJ1-6	few	TGCGCCAGCAGGTCGAACCCGGGACAGGCTTTCTCACCCCTCCACTTT	CASRSNPGQAFSPLHF
TRBD1	TRBV5-8	TRBJ2-3	.	TGTGCCAGCAGCGTGGGGACAGGAGGCACAGATACGCAGTATTTT	CASSVGTGGTDTQYF
.	TRBV2	TRBJ1-1	.	TGTGCCAGCAGTGAAGCGCTTCTGGGCGCTTTCTTT	CASSEALLGAFF
TRBD1	TRBV23-1	TRBJ2-5	.	TGCGCCAGCAGTCACCCCCCCGGGGGCTGGCCCCGGACAGGGGGAGAGACCCAGTACTTC	CASSHPPGGWPRTGGETQYF
TRBD2	TRBV29-1	TRBJ2-3	.	TGCAGCGTTGTCATAATAGCGGGGAGCACAGATACGCAGTATTTT	CSVVIIAGSTDTQYF
TRBD2	TRBV10-3	TRBJ2-3	.	TGTGCCATCAGTGAGGGGGGGCTAGCGGGGGGGCTTGGCACAGATACGCAGTATTTT	CAISEGGLAGGLGTDTQYF
.	TRBV5-4	TRBJ2-5	.	TGTGCCAGCAGCTTGGATAGTCAAGAGGCCCAGTACTTC	CASSLDSQEAQYF
.	TRBV4-1	TRBJ2-5	.	TGCGCCAGCAGCCCGGTGGGAGGAGTCCAAGAGACCCAGTACTTC	CASSPVGGVQETQYF
TRBD1	TRBV9	TRBJ2-1	.	TGTGCCAGCAGCGTACTGGGACAGGGAGGGGTCAATGAGCAGTTCTTC	CASSVLGQGGVNEQFF
.	TRBV21-1	TRBJ1-1	.	TGTGCCAGCAGCAGAGGACAGGGTGAAGCTTTCTTT	CASSRGQGEAFF
TRBD1	TRBV30	TRBJ1-2	once	TGTGCCTGGAGGGGACAGGGGAGGGGCTACACATTC	CAWRGQGRGYTF
.	TRBV19	TRBJ2-1	.	TGTGCCAGTAGAGTGTATGGGGAGTCCCGTTTCTCCTACAATGAGCAGTTCTTC	CASRVYGESRFSYNEQFF
.	TRBV6-1	TRBJ2-7	few	TGTGCCAGCAGTCCCGGACAGTTGAGGGTCGAGCAGTACTTC	CASSPGQLRVEQYF
.	TRBV10-3	TRBJ1-1	.	TGTGCCATCGGCCAGGGGAACCCTGAAGCTTTCTTT	CAIGQGNPEAFF
TRBD1	TRBV29-1	TRBJ1-2	.	TGCAGCGTTGCCCAACAGGGGCGGTACGGCTACACCTTC	CSVAQQGRYGYTF
.	TRBV7-3	TRBJ1-6	.	TGTGCCAGCAGCTTGGGCTTTTATTCACCCCTCCACTTT	CASSLGFYSPLHF
.	TRBV29-1	TRBJ2-5	.	TGCAGCCCGGGAGAAGGGGAGACCCAGTACTTC	CSPGEGETQYF
TRBD1	TRBV6-1	TRBJ1-1	.	TGTGCCAGCACACGGGACAGGGGGCGTTTATCTGAAGCTTTCTTT	CASTRDRGRLSEAFF
TRBD1	TRBV19	TRBJ2-7	.	TGTGCCAGTAGTATCCGGACAGGGGGTAATTACGAGCAGTACTTC	CASSIRTGGNYEQYF
TRBD1	TRBV19	TRBJ1-1	.	TGTGCCAGTAGTATCACAGGGGCCAACACTGAAGCTTTCTTT	CASSITGANTEAFF
.	TRBV30	TRBJ2-5	.	TGTGCCTGGAGTTACAGGGCGGCGGAGACCCAGTACTTC	CAWSYRAAETQYF
TRBD1	TRBV6-6	TRBJ1-1	.	TGTGCCAGCAGTATAGGACAGGAGAACACTGAAGCTTTCTTT	CASSIGQENTEAFF
TRBD2	TRBV19	TRBJ2-2	.	TGTGCCAGTAGTATGGGGCCTAGCGGGGACCCTAGCACCGGGGAGCTGTTTTTT	CASSMGPSGDPSTGELFF
.	TRBV27	TRBJ1-6	once	TGTGCCAGCAGTCCCAATATCGGCTCCTATAATTCACCCCTCCACTTT	CASSPNIGSYNSPLHF
TRBD1	TRBV5-1	TRBJ2-4	.	TGCGCCAGCAGCTCGGGACAGGGTCGCATTCAGTACTTC	CASSSGQGRIQYF
TRBD1	TRBV29-1	TRBJ1-1	.	TGCAGCGGCTCATGGGGACAGTTGAACACTGAAGCTTTCTTT	CSGSWGQLNTEAFF
TRBD1	TRBV5-1	TRBJ2-3	.	TGCGCCAGCAGCTTGGGTTGGACAGGGGGCACAGATACGCAGTATTTT	CASSLGWTGGTDTQYF
.	TRBV2	TRBJ1-5	.	TGTGCCAGCACCCAAGGGGGAGCAGGGCCGGTTCAGCCCCAGCATTTT	CASTQGGAGPVQPQHF
.	TRBV14	TRBJ2-1	.	TGTGCCAGCAGCCAAGATTGGAGCAGGCAGGGCAATGAGCAGTTCTTC	CASSQDWSRQGNEQFF